A selection of T cell receptor beta chains follows, all from one sample in a study of T cells in Graves' hyperthyroidism and ophthalmopathy. TCRdb used MiXCR to reprocess the multiplex PCR reads, holding one entry per CDR3 protein. The sample shows a few hundred thousand distinct CDR3 sequences, 15% to 19% of them seen only once. The sequencing sample was made of blood. The receptors stem from a woman under 40 with Graves' hyperthyroidism. CDR3s include the opening cysteine and the closing phenylalanine or tryptophan. D genes are given only for firm matches. A row's size may be missing; if present it is once, few, many or a size class.

V,D,size,J,CDR3,DNA
TRBV5-1,-,-,TRBJ2-3,CASSPKTGVGPADTQYF,TGCGCCAGCAGCCCCAAGACTGGCGTTGGGCCTGCGGATACGCAGTATTTT
TRBV2,-,many,TRBJ2-2,CASGQMNTGELFF,TGTGCCAGCGGTCAGATGAACACCGGGGAGCTGTTTTTT
TRBV7-9,TRBD1,many,TRBJ2-7,CASSSGGPTYEQYF,TGTGCCAGCAGCTCAGGGGGCCCAACCTACGAGCAGTACTTC
TRBV28,-,once,TRBJ2-5,CASSLELGTETQYF,TGTGCCAGCAGTTTAGAGCTAGGGACAGAGACCCAGTACTTC
TRBV7-9,-,-,TRBJ1-5,CASSLVAGGSNQPQHF,TGTGCCAGCAGCTTAGTCGCGGGGGGAAGCAATCAGCCCCAGCATTTT
TRBV14,-,many,TRBJ2-7,CASSQGKYGGYEQYF,TGTGCCAGCAGCCAAGGGAAGTACGGGGGCTACGAGCAGTACTTC
TRBV2,TRBD2,many,TRBJ2-3,CASSDSGGPDTQYF,TGTGCCAGCAGTGATTCGGGAGGGCCTGATACGCAGTATTTT
TRBV18,-,many,TRBJ1-4,CASSPRGTGDEKLFF,TGTGCCAGCTCACCCCGGGGGACTGGGGATGAAAAACTGTTTTTT
TRBV20-1,-,few,TRBJ2-4,CSANQGLSAKNIQYF,TGCAGTGCGAATCAGGGACTTTCAGCCAAAAACATTCAGTACTTC
TRBV28,TRBD1,many,TRBJ1-5,CASTDRDRLYQPQHF,TGTGCCAGCACCGACCGGGACAGGCTCTATCAGCCCCAGCATTTT
TRBV27,-,-,TRBJ1-6,CASSHQAGLNSPLHF,TGTGCCAGCAGCCACCAGGCGGGCCTAAATTCACCCCTCCACTTT
TRBV27,-,many,TRBJ2-1,CASTLTGRGAYNEQFF,TGTGCCAGCACACTCACGGGGCGGGGTGCCTACAATGAGCAGTTCTTC
TRBV20-1,TRBD2,many,TRBJ2-1,CSAPGTSGRVGEQFF,TGCAGTGCCCCCGGGACTAGCGGGAGAGTGGGTGAGCAGTTCTTC
TRBV19,TRBD2,-,TRBJ2-3,CASSIRTSGGSTDTQYF,TGTGCCAGTAGTATACGTACTAGCGGAGGGAGCACAGATACGCAGTATTTT
TRBV6-1,-,few,TRBJ2-7,CASSFTAGTRGPYEQYF,TGTGCCAGCAGTTTCACGGCCGGGACTAGGGGGCCCTACGAGCAGTACTTC
TRBV5-1,TRBD2,-,TRBJ2-7,CASSLVAGTSSGEQYF,TGCGCCAGCAGCTTGGTAGCAGGGACTAGCTCCGGCGAGCAGTACTTC
TRBV24-1,-,once,TRBJ1-2,CATSDSVDHYGYTF,TGTGCCACCAGTGATTCTGTGGACCACTATGGCTACACCTTC
TRBV20-1,-,many,TRBJ2-7,CSADSGYSYEQYF,TGCAGTGCGGATAGCGGATACTCCTACGAGCAGTACTTC
TRBV29-1,-,once,TRBJ2-7,CSVRTAAYEQYF,TGCAGCGTTCGGACGGCAGCCTACGAGCAGTACTTC
TRBV13,TRBD2,many,TRBJ2-1,CASSLVAGDEQFF,TGTGCCAGCAGCTTAGTAGCGGGGGATGAGCAGTTCTTC